The 12 T cell receptor beta chains below were found in one sample sequenced in a study of cytomegalovirus exposure and HLA in healthy donors. Both 60 Vbeta primers and 13 Jbeta primers went into the PCR. The assay was immunoSEQ multiplex PCR, and TCRdb's table has in-frame clones only and misses some. The sample records about 120,000 clones, around 75% being singletons. What was sequenced was PBMCs. Source of these receptors: a woman between 18 and 29 years old in good health and CMV-seronegative.

CDR3 residues: CASSRQGANNQPQHF. DNA of the CDR3: TGTGCCAGCAGTAGACAGGGGGCGAACAATCAGCCCCAGCATTTT. This chain uses TRBV28 with TRBJ1-5, with 10 bases that match TRBD1. Germline values: CDR1 MDHEN, CDR2 SYDVKM. The CDR3 loop spans 15 amino acids. The V gene end was trimmed by 5 bases and the J gene end by 3 bases; junction bases not matched to a gene: 4.

The CDR3 bases are TGCGCCACCCGGGGGACTACCACAGATACGCAGTATTTT. Its translation is CATRGTTTDTQYF. The chain joins TRBV5-1 to TRBJ2-3; 7 nucleotides align to TRBD2. Unmatched junction bases numbered 6, after V lost 9 bases and J lost 2 bases. The germline CDR1 and CDR2 sequences are SGHRS and YFSETQ. The CDR3 spans 13 residues.

The V and J genes are TRBV7-2 and TRBJ1-1; D is undetermined. Trimming took off 2 bases at V and 1 base at J, with 23 bases between the two ends. Germline V gene sequence: CDR1 SGHTA, CDR2 FQGNSA. The CDR3 runs to 19 residues. Here the CDR3 reads CASSLRIRRRLSPNTEAFF. CDR3 in DNA: TGTGCCAGCAGCTTAAGGATTCGGAGGAGGTTAAGTCCGAACACTGAAGCTTTCTTT.

The table lists this clone with a few counts. This CDR3 is CAWTGAGDYGYTF. DNA of the CDR3: TGTGCCTGGACAGGGGCGGGCGACTATGGCTACACCTTC. The chain employs TRBV30 and TRBJ1-2, with D possibly being TRBD1 (6 bases). The CDR3 loop spans 13 amino acids. Per the germline V gene, CDR1 is GTSNPN and CDR2 is SVGIG (reference sequence). The V end lost 4 bases, the J end lost 3 bases, and 12 bases lay between the germline ends.

This chain joins TRBV12-5 and TRBJ1-1; D remains unclear. Deletions cut 5 bases from V and 0 bases from J, with 7 bases between. Germline assignment: CDR1 LGHNT and CDR2 FRNRAP. The CDR3 contains 13 residues. The CDR3 region has the DNA TGTGCTAGTGGTCACGGGGTGAACACTGAAGCTTTCTTT. This sequence encodes CASGHGVNTEAFF.

The V gene is TRBV27, the J gene TRBJ1-2; 12 bases align to TRBD1. Germline CDR1 MNHEY, CDR2 SMNVEV (reference sequence). This CDR3 has 16 residues. J was trimmed by 7 bases and V by 5 bases; bases with no gene match: 11. The CDR3 DNA sequence: TGTGCCAGCAGTCCGAGCGGGGGACAGGGGGCAGGTGGCTACACCTTC. It codes for CASSPSGGQGAGGYTF.

The count of this clone is one. V and J are TRBV19 and TRBJ2-1; tentative D call: TRBD2 (5 bases). CDR1 is LNHDA, CDR2 SQIVND, per germline (reference sequence). V was trimmed by 2 bases and J by 0 bases, leaving 11 bases between them. The CDR3 runs to 16 residues. The CDR3 nucleotides read TGTGCCAGTAGTATACGATCCGGGGACTCCTACAATGAGCAGTTCTTC. It translates to CASSIRSGDSYNEQFF.

The chain carries TRBV11-2 and TRBJ2-1; no reliable D call. The CDR3 has 16 residues. V lost 1 base and J 4 bases, leaving 14 bases between the germline ends. Germline loops: CDR1 SGHAT, CDR2 FQNNGV. As DNA, the CDR3 is TGTGCCAGCAGCTTAGTTAGATACGGAGATTACAATGAGCAGTTCTTC. It yields the protein CASSLVRYGDYNEQFF.

This sequence joins TRBV7-9 and TRBJ2-3, with D perhaps TRBD1 (5 bases). The CDR3 runs to 15 residues. V gave up 5 bases and J gave up 1 base, with 13 bases separating them. The germline V gene has CDR1 SEHNR and CDR2 FQNEAQ (reference sequence). DNA of the CDR3: TGTGCCAGCAGCCCCGTCGTAGGGGGCACAGATACGCAGTATTTT. This encodes CASSPVVGGTDTQYF.

The chain employs TRBV5-4 and TRBJ2-1; 8 bases are shared with TRBD2. The CDR3 is 16 amino acids. V lost 0 bases and J lost 4; bases outside the gene matches: 6. From germline, CDR1 is SGHNT and CDR2 YYREEE (reference sequence). Here the CDR3 DNA reads TGTGCCAGCAGCTTGGCGGACGGGGGGGCGTACAATGAGCAGTTCTTC. It specifies CASSLADGGAYNEQFF.

This clone was detected once. The J gene is TRBJ2-3, the V gene TRBV7-6, with D perhaps matching TRBD1 (5 bases). The CDR3 sequence is 13 residues long. Trimming left V 4 bases short and J 5 bases short, with 10 bases between. Germline V gene data show CDR1 as SGHVS and CDR2 as FNYEAQ. The CDR3: CASSSPQVDTQYF. Written as DNA, the CDR3 is TGTGCCAGCAGCTCACCACAGGTAGATACGCAGTATTTT.

The genes are TRBV28 and TRBJ1-1; D gene ambiguous. With 2 bases removed from V and 2 bases from J, the gap between germline ends came to 6 bases. The CDR3 extends over 13 amino acids. Germline values: CDR1 MDHEN, CDR2 SYDVKM. CDR3 region: CASSLGSNTEAFF. DNA of the CDR3: TGTGCCAGCAGTTTAGGCAGTAACACTGAAGCTTTCTTT.